This TCR beta chain was documented in a study of blood T cell repertoires in COVID-19. V dropped 1 base and J dropped 3; count of bases not matched to a gene: 0. CDR1 and CDR2 (germline): LNHDA, SQIVND (reference sequence). This CDR3 region has 15 residues. Repertoires were generated with immunoSEQ multiplex PCR, while TCRdb's copy carries only in-frame clones and drops some. Of 48,000 or so clones in the sample, 80% to 90% were seen once. J is TRBJ2-1 and V is TRBV19; TRBD2 agrees at 10 bases. Sequenced material: peripheral blood. This clonotype was sampled from a woman older than 75 with COVID-19, enrolled during active disease. CDR3 protein: CASSIASGSYNEQFF. The CDR3 nucleotides read TGTGCCAGTAGTATAGCTAGCGGGAGCTACAATGAGCAGTTCTTC.